These 29 T cell receptor beta chains were all obtained from the same sample, sequenced in a study of cytomegalovirus exposure and HLA in healthy donors. TCRdb's table, derived via immunoSEQ multiplex PCR, lists solely in-frame clones and lacks some. Here the sample spans 150,000 or so clones, 75% to 90% being singletons. The specimen was PBMCs. The receptors were sampled from a man aged 18 to 30 in good health and CMV-seropositive.

CDR3 sequence (DNA): TGTGCCAGCAGTGTTCGGTACGAGCAGTACTTC. It encodes CASSVRYEQYF. The chain couples TRBV2 to TRBJ2-7, with unresolved D. Per the germline V gene, CDR1 is SNHLY and CDR2 is FYNNEI. The CDR3 consists of 11 residues. V was pared by 4 bases and J by 4 bases, with 5 bases between.

The genes are TRBV5-1 and TRBJ2-2, with D perhaps TRBD2 (6 bases). Germline V lookup: CDR1 SGHRS, CDR2 YFSETQ. V dropped 4 bases and J dropped 0 bases, with 10 bases sitting between them. CDR3 length: 15 residues. In nucleotides, the CDR3 is TGCGCCAGCAGCCCGGCGGGGCCGAACACCGGGGAGCTGTTTTTT. This translates into CASSPAGPNTGELFF.

The rearrangement joins TRBV28 to TRBJ2-7; 7 nucleotides align to TRBD1. V lost 11 bases, J lost 3 bases, and 7 bases stayed unmatched. Per the germline V gene, CDR1 is MDHEN and CDR2 is SYDVKM. The CDR3 contains 12 residues. CDR3 nucleotides: TGTGCCGCTGGCGACAGGGTCTACGAGCAGTACTTC. It specifies CAAGDRVYEQYF.

The chain is built from TRBV29-1 and TRBJ1-1; 10 bases fit TRBD1. This CDR3 contains 15 residues. Germline assignment: CDR1 SQVTM and CDR2 ANQGSEA. Unmatched junction bases numbered 9, after V lost 3 bases and J lost 5 bases. The DNA of the CDR3 is TGCAGCGTTGAGACGGGACAGGGGTTGGGGACTGAAGCTTTCTTT. This translates into CSVETGQGLGTEAFF.

This clone is a singleton in its sample. The genes are TRBV19 and TRBJ1-2, with TRBD1 matching 7 bases. V dropped 6 bases and J dropped 2; count of bases not matched to a gene: 9. CDR1 and CDR2 from the germline V gene are LNHDA and SQIVND (reference sequence). The CDR3 totals 15 residues. The DNA for the CDR3 is TGTGCCAGTAGCCGACGACAGGGCGGAAACTATGGCTACACCTTC. It yields the protein CASSRRQGGNYGYTF.

This chain uses TRBV7-8 with TRBJ1-2, with a weak D call TRBD1 (6 bases). CDR3 size: 14 residues. The V gene's germline CDR1 is SGHVS and CDR2 FQNEAQ. Trimming removed 0 bases from V and 6 bases from J, with 11 bases in between. Here the CDR3 reads CASSLAGAKDGYTF. DNA of the CDR3: TGTGCCAGCAGCTTAGCGGGGGCGAAGGATGGCTACACCTTC.

The V call is TRBV18, the J call TRBJ1-5, with 9 bases matching TRBD1. Germline V CDR1 and CDR2: KGHSH, LQKENI. J gave up 6 bases and V 2 bases, and 5 bases lay outside the gene matches. CDR3 size: 15 residues. The CDR3 loop is CASSPTGTGSQPQHF. CDR3 sequence (DNA): TGTGCCAGCTCACCAACGGGGACAGGGAGTCAGCCCCAGCATTTT.

This clone was observed a single time. V usage is TRBV19 and J usage is TRBJ1-1; D is perhaps TRBD1 (5 bases). This CDR3 has 14 amino acids. Germline V gene sequence: CDR1 LNHDA, CDR2 SQIVND (reference sequence). V was shortened by 5 bases and J by 4 bases, with 14 bases between the two germline ends. The CDR3 protein is CASSPMGGATEAFF. In DNA form, the CDR3 reads TGTGCCAGTAGTCCGATGGGTGGGGCCACTGAAGCTTTCTTT.

J is TRBJ2-2 and V is TRBV11-2, with 8 bases identical to TRBD2. Germline V lookup: CDR1 SGHAT, CDR2 FQNNGV. Losses at the gene ends were 4 bases for V and 4 bases for J; bases not matched to a gene: 8. This CDR3 has 16 amino acids. The CDR3 DNA reads TGTGCCAGCAGCTCCCGGACTAGCACGCGCACCGGGGAGCTGTTTTTT. Its protein product is CASSSRTSTRTGELFF.

The chain has TRBV6-1 and TRBJ2-7, with D tentatively TRBD2 (5 bases). The CDR3 contains 16 residues. Germline V gene lookup returns CDR1 MNHNS and CDR2 SASEGT. Trimming took off 2 bases at V and 7 bases at J, with 21 bases between the two ends. The CDR3 protein is CASSEWERTPPGEQYF. CDR3 nucleotide sequence: TGTGCCAGCAGTGAATGGGAGCGGACTCCCCCCGGAGAGCAGTACTTC.

The genes are TRBV7-2 and TRBJ2-1, with TRBD2 matching 7 bases. The V segment lost 1 base and the J segment 5 bases; nucleotides outside the gene matches: 5. Germline CDR1 reads SGHTA; CDR2 reads FQGNSA. The CDR3 runs 15 residues. The DNA for the CDR3 is TGTGCCAGCAGCTTAGGCGGGAGCACAGACAATGAGCAGTTCTTC. Translated: CASSLGGSTDNEQFF.

J is TRBJ2-7 and V is TRBV27; D unclear. Germline V gives CDR1 MNHEY, CDR2 SMNVEV (reference sequence). Trimming cost V 8 bases and J 3 bases, with 11 bases left between them. This CDR3 region has 12 residues. CDR3 DNA sequence: TGTGCCAGCTCTGGGCAAGGCTACGAGCAGTACTTC. This translates into CASSGQGYEQYF.

The chain combines TRBV9 with TRBJ2-5; 8 bases align to TRBD2. V trimming: 0 bases; J trimming: 2 bases; junction bases outside the gene matches: 12. Germline loops: CDR1 SGDLS, CDR2 YYNGEE. The CDR3 spans 18 residues. The CDR3: CASSVAPLGGGTQETQYF. The DNA of the CDR3 is TGTGCCAGCAGCGTAGCACCCCTCGGCGGGGGGACACAAGAGACCCAGTACTTC. Using reference TRBV9 and TRBJ2-5 for the parts outside the CDR3, the full variable domain is DSGVTQTPKHLITATGQRVTLRCSPRSGDLSVYWYQQSLDQGLQFLIQYYNGEERAKGNILERFSAQQFPDLHSELNLSSLELGDSALYFCASSVAPLGGGTQETQYFGPGTRLLVL.

The rearrangement joins TRBV19 to TRBJ2-1, with 9 bases identical to TRBD1. The CDR3 covers 15 residues. The V gene's germline CDR1 is LNHDA and CDR2 SQIVND (reference sequence). Trimming removed 2 bases from V and 7 bases from J; junction bases left unmatched: 6. The CDR3: CASSIPGQGGNEQFF. The CDR3 coding sequence is TGTGCCAGTAGTATACCGGGACAGGGAGGTAATGAGCAGTTCTTC. Full variable domain (outside the CDR3, taken from reference TRBV19 and TRBJ2-1): DGGITQSPKYLFRKEGQNVTLSCEQNLNHDAMYWYRQDPGQGLRLIYYSQIVNDFQKGDIAEGYSVSREKKESFPLTVTSAQKNPTAFYLCASSIPGQGGNEQFFGPGTRLTVL.

This chain connects TRBV18 to TRBJ1-1; 12 bases align to TRBD1. Germline V lookup: CDR1 KGHSH, CDR2 LQKENI. With 4 bases clipped from V and 4 bases from J, the junction kept 1 base outside the gene matches. The CDR3 sequence is 14 residues long. CDR3 region: CASSRGQGATEAFF. CDR3 nucleotide sequence: TGTGCCAGCTCACGGGGACAGGGGGCCACTGAAGCTTTCTTT.

The chain joins TRBV2 to TRBJ2-7; 11 nucleotides line up with TRBD2. The CDR3 covers 15 residues. Germline trimming cut 6 bases from V and 7 bases from J; bases unmatched to any gene: 11. Germline V CDR1 and CDR2: SNHLY, FYNNEI. The CDR3 spells CASRSTSGSSGEQYF. In nucleotides, the CDR3 is TGTGCCAGCAGGAGTACTAGCGGGAGCTCGGGGGAGCAGTACTTC.

The chain has TRBV4-1 and TRBJ1-5, with TRBD1 matching 7 bases. CDR1 is MGHRA and CDR2 is YSYEKL in the germline V gene. The V and J ends lost 3 bases and 7 bases, in that order; junction bases with no gene match: 9. This CDR3 has 15 amino acids. In DNA, the CDR3 is TGCGCCAGCAGCCAGCACAGGGGAGAAGGGCAGCCCCAGCATTTT. This translates into CASSQHRGEGQPQHF.

The rearrangement joins TRBV11-2 to TRBJ1-1; 7 nucleotides match TRBD1. This CDR3 contains 14 residues. V shed 4 bases, J shed 1 base, and the junction held 3 bases outside the gene matches. Germline V gives CDR1 SGHAT, CDR2 FQNNGV. CDR3: CASSSTGQNTEAFF. CDR3 bases: TGTGCCAGCAGCTCGACAGGGCAGAACACTGAAGCTTTCTTT.

V is TRBV4-1 and J is TRBJ2-6; possibly TRBD1 for D (6 bases). Germline values: CDR1 MGHRA, CDR2 YSYEKL. Deletions cut 0 bases from V and 3 bases from J, with 6 bases between. This CDR3 region has 15 residues. In DNA, the CDR3 is TGCGCCAGCAGCCAAGACAGGGGTGGGGCCAACGTCCTGACTTTC. It codes for CASSQDRGGANVLTF.

This clone occurred once. The V call is TRBV4-1, the J call TRBJ2-1; a possible D gene is TRBD2 (6 bases). Germline CDR1 reads MGHRA; CDR2 reads YSYEKL. V was cut by 4 bases and J by 4 bases, with 14 bases left in between. This CDR3 region has 15 residues. In DNA, the CDR3 is TGCGCCAGCAGCCCAGGAGGGCTACCTTACAATGAGCAGTTCTTC. Translated, it gives CASSPGGLPYNEQFF.

The chain has TRBV5-6 and TRBJ1-5; perhaps TRBD1 as D (5 bases). The CDR3 runs to 13 residues. The V gene lost 4 bases and the J gene lost 7 bases, with 12 bases spanning the gap. Germline CDR1 and CDR2: SGHDT and YYEEEE. Written as DNA, the CDR3 is TGTGCCAGCAGCGGGGGGTTTGGGCAGCCCCAGCATTTT. Its translation is CASSGGFGQPQHF.

This chain connects TRBV5-6 to TRBJ2-3; 8 bases agree with TRBD1. From germline, CDR1 is SGHDT and CDR2 YYEEEE. The CDR3 contains 17 residues. V dropped 4 bases and J dropped 2; count of bases not matched to a gene: 12. The CDR3 DNA follows: TGTGCCAGCAGCCCGTACCCTCCGACAGGGGACACAGATACGCAGTATTTT. Its translation is CASSPYPPTGDTDTQYF.

This chain connects TRBV4-2 to TRBJ2-3, with 10 positions matching TRBD2. The CDR3 spans 17 residues. CDR1 LGHNA and CDR2 YNFKEQ come from the germline V gene. V was clipped by 3 bases and J by 1 base; unmatched bases: 7. CDR3 sequence (DNA): TGTGCCAGCAGCCAGGGCACAGCGGGAGGGGGCACAGATACGCAGTATTTT. Amino acids: CASSQGTAGGGTDTQYF.

The chain employs TRBV25-1 and TRBJ1-4; a possible D gene is TRBD1 (5 bases). Germline CDR1 MGHDK, CDR2 SYGVNS. The CDR3 is made up of 15 amino acids. The V and J ends lost 1 base and 8 bases respectively, with 14 bases between them. CDR3 sequence: CASSELGRGEEKLFF. The CDR3 region has the DNA TGTGCCAGCAGTGAATTAGGTCGGGGGGAGGAAAAACTGTTTTTT.

The chain uses TRBV4-3 and TRBJ2-3; 13 nucleotides line up with TRBD2. Germline V CDR1 and CDR2: LGHNA, YSLEER. CDR3 length: 16 amino acids. Unmatched junction bases numbered 3, after V lost 4 bases and J lost 2 bases. The CDR3 region has the DNA TGCGCCAGCAGCCCCGGACTAGCGGGGGCCACAGATACGCAGTATTTT. Residues: CASSPGLAGATDTQYF.

The V gene is TRBV7-9, the J gene TRBJ2-3; 11 bases fit TRBD2. Trimming cost V 2 bases and J 6 bases; bases outside gene matches: 7. The CDR3 is 16 residues long. In germline, CDR1 is SEHNR, CDR2 FQNEAQ (reference sequence). The CDR3 reads CASSLSVAGGHDTQYF. CDR3 sequence (DNA): TGTGCCAGCAGCTTAAGTGTAGCGGGGGGGCACGATACGCAGTATTTT.

The chain carries TRBV4-3 and TRBJ2-1; 10 bases agree with TRBD1. The CDR3 has 16 amino acids. Trimming took 2 bases from V and 7 from J; bases not matched to a gene: 8. In germline, CDR1 is LGHNA, CDR2 YSLEER. The CDR3 loop reads CASSQSTGGGGNEQFF. The CDR3 DNA reads as TGCGCCAGCAGCCAATCGACAGGGGGCGGGGGGAATGAGCAGTTCTTC.

The J gene is TRBJ1-3, the V gene TRBV4-3; no reliable D call. V was pared by 1 base and J by 0 bases, with 10 bases between. The CDR3 runs to 16 residues. Germline assignment: CDR1 LGHNA and CDR2 YSLEER. The CDR3 bases are TGCGCCAGCAGCCAAGCGGGTGGGTCCTCTGGAAACACCATATATTTT. Its translation: CASSQAGGSSGNTIYF.

The V and J genes are TRBV7-3 and TRBJ1-4, with 9 bases lining up with TRBD1. This CDR3 region has 15 residues. In germline, CDR1 is SGHTA, CDR2 FQGTGA. The junction had 4 bases not matched to a gene; V was cut back by 5 bases and J by 3 bases. CDR3 amino acids: CASSRQGGPNEKLFF. DNA of the CDR3: TGTGCCAGCAGCCGACAGGGGGGCCCTAATGAAAAACTGTTTTTT.